The 27 T cell receptor beta chains given below trace back to one sample, sequenced in a study of molecular identifiers for immune sequencing clone quantification. TCRdb passed the PCR reads through MiXCR, listing each CDR3 protein once. The sample contains 68,000 or so distinct CDR3 sequences, 15% to 20% of which appear only once. Sequencing was carried out using naive CD8+ T cells from blood, with Jurkat cell RNA spiked in. Described subset: FACS-sorted CD8+CD4-CCR7+CD45RA+ naive T cells. All receptors come from a human donor in good health. Some libraries in this study had Jurkat cell RNA spiked in.

This clonotype has a count of ten or more. This chain uses TRBV29-1 with TRBJ2-1; 14 bases agree with TRBD2. This CDR3 is 20 amino acids long. In germline, CDR1 is SQVTM, CDR2 ANQGSEA. The V and J ends lost 6 bases and 3 bases, in that order; junction bases with no gene match: 19. CDR3 in amino acids: CSVGQATSGRAEGFYNEQFF. DNA for the CDR3: TGCAGCGTCGGACAGGCGACTAGCGGGAGGGCCGAGGGTTTCTACAATGAGCAGTTCTTC.

This clonotype was seen at least ten times. J is TRBJ2-5 and V is TRBV7-9, with unresolved D. Germline CDR1 and CDR2: SEHNR and FQNEAQ (reference sequence). The CDR3 contains 12 residues. Trimming cost V 4 bases and J 5 bases, with 8 bases left between them. CDR3 in DNA: TGTGCCAGCAGCTATATGGGCGAGACCCAGTACTTC. Protein sequence: CASSYMGETQYF.

V usage is TRBV7-8 and J usage is TRBJ2-7; D is perhaps TRBD2 (6 bases). The ends were cut back, 3 bases at V and 9 bases at J, with 24 bases in the middle. Germline loops: CDR1 SGHVS, CDR2 FQNEAQ. This CDR3 has 16 amino acids. CDR3 bases: TGTGCCAGCAGCTTCGCGGCGGGGCAGAATCACAGCGGGCAGTACTTC. Protein product: CASSFAAGQNHSGQYF.

A word on this clonotype: The conserved closing phenylalanine or tryptophan is absent in this CDR3, likely reflecting a read error. The chain uses TRBV7-6 and TRBJ2-5; the D gene is possibly TRBD2 (5 bases). Germline CDR1 SGHVS, CDR2 FNYEAQ. The CDR3 has 17 residues. Trimming removed 1 base at V and 1 base at J, with 16 bases between. In nucleotides, the CDR3 is TGTGCCAGCAGCTTAGGAGAGGCAGAGGGATTCCAAGAGACCCAGTACCTC. Translated, it gives CASSLGEAEGFQETQYL.

V gene TRBV13 combines with J gene TRBJ2-7; 8 bases are shared with TRBD1. The CDR3 loop spans 16 amino acids. V lost 1 base and J lost 4; bases outside the gene matches: 9. The germline gives CDR1 PRHDT, CDR2 FYEKMQ (reference sequence). This chain's CDR3 is CASSLELGQGKYEQYF. In DNA form, the CDR3 reads TGTGCCAGCAGCTTAGAATTAGGACAGGGCAAGTACGAGCAGTACTTC.

Of note for this clonotype: Since the CDR3 does not end with the conserved phenylalanine or tryptophan, this likely comes from a read error. V usage is TRBV7-9 and J usage is TRBJ2-7, with D maybe TRBD2 (5 bases). The germline gives CDR1 SEHNR, CDR2 FQNEAQ (reference sequence). The ends were cut back, 2 bases at V and 2 bases at J, with 16 bases in the middle. This CDR3 contains 16 residues. CDR3 sequence (DNA): TGTGCCAGCAGCTTATCCCGCGGGCTCGGTACCTACGAGCAGTACATC. Encoded protein: CASSLSRGLGTYEQYI.

On this clonotype itself: Since a much larger clone is just one base distant, this may be a read error. This chain joins TRBV10-1 and TRBJ2-2; D call uncertain. Germline CDR1 reads WNHNN; CDR2 reads SYGVQD (reference sequence). CDR3 length: 13 residues. V shed 11 bases and J shed 4 bases, with 14 bases lying between them. CDR3 sequence (DNA): TGCGCCGCACGCCCTCACAGCACCGGGGAGCTGTTTTTT. Amino acid sequence: CAARPHSTGELFF.

Judged by abundance, this clonotype is medium-sized. This chain connects TRBV29-1 to TRBJ2-5; 7 nucleotides line up with TRBD1. J was trimmed by 3 bases and V by 3 bases; bases with no gene match: 10. CDR1 is SQVTM, CDR2 ANQGSEA, per germline. There are 15 residues in the CDR3. CDR3 sequence: CSVDNPGQLEETQYF. CDR3 sequence (DNA): TGCAGCGTTGACAACCCGGGACAGTTAGAAGAGACCCAGTACTTC.

This clonotype has a count of ten or more. The rearrangement joins TRBV7-9 to TRBJ1-2; D unclear. The germline V gene encodes CDR1 SEHNR and CDR2 FQNEAQ (reference sequence). Trimming cost V 2 bases and J 1 base, with 8 bases left between them. The CDR3 is 14 residues long. CDR3 protein: CASSLPGGNYGYTF. CDR3 nucleotides: TGTGCCAGCAGCTTACCAGGCGGTAACTATGGCTACACCTTC.

To note about this clonotype: A single base separates this from a much larger clone, so it may be a read error. J is TRBJ1-3 and V is TRBV9; D gene unclear. CDR3 size: 15 residues. Per the germline V gene, CDR1 is SGDLS and CDR2 is YYNGEE. Trimming took 4 bases from V and 0 from J, leaving 11 bases between them. CDR3: CASSPPENSGNTIYF. CDR3 DNA: TGTGCCAGCAGCCCACCGGAGAACTCTGGAAACACCATATATTTT.

The table lists this clonotype with many counts. CDR3 protein: CASSGQGNIGDEQFF. In DNA form, the CDR3 reads TGTGCCAGCAGTGGACAGGGTAATATCGGAGATGAGCAGTTCTTC. The rearrangement uses TRBV6-5 and TRBJ2-1; TRBD1 matches at 8 bases. Per germline, CDR1 MNHEY and CDR2 SVGAGI. This CDR3 region has 15 residues. V lost 5 bases and J lost 8; bases outside the gene matches: 11.

There are many counts of this clonotype. The chain uses TRBV20-1 and TRBJ2-1; TRBD2 matches 9 bases. Germline values: CDR1 DFQATT, CDR2 SNEGSKA (reference sequence). This CDR3 is 12 amino acids long. V was pared by 5 bases and J by 6 bases, with 2 bases of the junction left unmatched. Here the CDR3 DNA reads TGCAGTGCTGGACTAGCGTTCAATGAGCAGTTCTTC. Translation gives CSAGLAFNEQFF.

This clonotype has at least ten counts. The CDR3 sequence: CASSDMRDTQYF. DNA for the CDR3: TGCGCCAGCAGTGATATGAGAGATACGCAGTATTTT. The genes are TRBV10-2 and TRBJ2-3, with D hard to call. Trimming cost V 3 bases and J 5 bases, with 6 bases left between them. The germline V gene encodes CDR1 WSHSY and CDR2 SAAADI. The CDR3 spans 12 residues.

This clonotype was recorded at least ten times. The CDR3, as DNA: TGCGCCAGCAGCCAGAATCCGGGACAGGGCAATCAGCCCCAGCATTTT. Protein sequence: CASSQNPGQGNQPQHF. The gene calls are TRBV4-1 and TRBJ1-5; 8 nucleotides align to TRBD1. V lost 3 bases to trimming and J lost 2 bases; unmatched junction nucleotides: 6. Germline-derived CDR1 and CDR2 are MGHRA and YSYEKL. CDR3 length equals 16 residues.

The V call is TRBV19, the J call TRBJ2-2, with 8 bases aligning to TRBD2. The V gene's germline CDR1 is LNHDA and CDR2 SQIVND (reference sequence). Unmatched junction bases numbered 13, after V lost 1 base and J lost 6 bases. This CDR3 region has 18 residues. CDR3: CASSIVVAGGVKSGELFF. CDR3 nucleotides: TGTGCCAGTAGTATAGTGGTGGCGGGGGGAGTGAAGTCCGGGGAGCTGTTTTTT.

The rearrangement joins TRBV5-6 to TRBJ2-7; D is ambiguous. The germline V gene has CDR1 SGHDT and CDR2 YYEEEE. CDR3 size: 12 residues. V lost 1 base, J lost 4 bases, and 6 bases lay in between. The DNA of the CDR3 is TGTGCCAGCAGCTTGCGAGTGTACGAGCAGTACTTC. It translates to CASSLRVYEQYF.

This clonotype was seen many times. This chain links TRBV7-8 with TRBJ2-1; D is uncertain. Trimming took 10 bases from V and 0 from J, leaving 13 bases between them. In germline, CDR1 is SGHVS, CDR2 FQNEAQ. The CDR3 loop spans 14 amino acids. The DNA for the CDR3 is TGTGCCACAAAGGAGAGCCTCTCCTACAATGAGCAGTTCTTC. This encodes CATKESLSYNEQFF.

This clonotype has at least ten counts. The J gene is TRBJ1-3, the V gene TRBV27, with D maybe TRBD1 (6 bases). With 3 bases removed from V and 2 bases from J, the gap between germline ends came to 8 bases. CDR3 length: 14 amino acids. The germline V gene encodes CDR1 MNHEY and CDR2 SMNVEV (reference sequence). The CDR3 is CASSFQGPGNTIYF. The CDR3 DNA reads TGTGCCAGCAGTTTCCAGGGGCCTGGAAACACCATATATTTT.

This clonotype was counted only a few times. The CDR3 ends on some other residue instead of the conserved phenylalanine or tryptophan, so this is likely a read error. The CDR3 here is CASSELDRGLYEQYS. CDR3 nucleotides: TGTGCCAGCAGCGAACTCGACAGGGGGCTCTACGAGCAGTACTCC. V and J are TRBV11-2 and TRBJ2-7; 10 nucleotides align to TRBD1. The junction had 7 bases not matched to a gene; V was cut back by 5 bases and J by 3 bases. Per the germline V gene, CDR1 is SGHAT and CDR2 is FQNNGV. The CDR3 spans 15 residues.

In its sample, this clonotype was seen many times. The CDR3 sequence is CASSQAATNTGELFF. The CDR3 bases are TGTGCCAGCAGCCAGGCAGCGACGAACACCGGGGAGCTGTTTTTT. The V call is TRBV3-1, the J call TRBJ2-2; no definite D call. The V gene's germline CDR1 is LGHDT and CDR2 YNNKEL (reference sequence). The CDR3 is 15 amino acids. V lost 3 bases and J 0 bases, leaving 8 bases between the germline ends.

This clonotype was counted a few times. A junction boundary mismatches the germline segment, possibly from a read error. The rearrangement links TRBV15 to TRBJ2-5; D might be TRBD2 (6 bases). Germline V CDR1 and CDR2: LNHNV, YYDKDF (reference sequence). The CDR3 is made up of 15 amino acids. As DNA, the CDR3 is TGTGCCATCAGCAGAGAGCGACTAGACGGAGAGACCCAGTACTTC. Translated: CAISRERLDGETQYF.

The chain couples TRBV12-3 or TRBV12-4 to TRBJ2-1; 8 nucleotides agree with TRBD2. V shed 6 bases, J shed 3 bases, and the junction held 7 bases outside the gene matches. The CDR3 sequence is 15 residues long. The CDR3 DNA reads TGTGCCAGCAGCCTGACCGGGACTAGCTACAATGAGCAGTTCTTC. It is translated as CASSLTGTSYNEQFF.

For this clonotype: Being one base from a much bigger clone, this may be a read error. The V gene is TRBV28, the J gene TRBJ2-7; D unclear. Trimming shortened V by 3 bases and J by 6 bases, and 15 bases separated the two germline ends. CDR3 length: 14 residues. Per germline, CDR1 MDHEN and CDR2 SYDVKM. The DNA of the CDR3 is TGTGCCAGCAGTTTTACTGGAAAGGAGAGCGAGCAGTACTTC. Translating gives CASSFTGKESEQYF. Full variable domain (rest looked up from reference TRBV28 and TRBJ2-7): DVKVTQSSRYLVKRTGEKVFLECVQDMDHENMFWYRQDPGLGLRLIYFSYDVKMKEKGDIPEGYSVSREKKERFSLILESASTNQTSMYLCASSFTGKESEQYFGPGTRLTVT.

This clonotype was picked up a small number of times. At one boundary the junction diverges from the germline segment, which might be a read error. The chain employs TRBV5-8 and TRBJ1-1, with D possibly TRBD1 on 5 matching bases. CDR3 length equals 14 residues. CDR1 and CDR2 (germline): SGHTS, YDEGEE. Written as DNA, the CDR3 is TGTGCCACCTTCCGGGGCGCCTCGAACGCTGAAGCTTTCTTT. It encodes CATFRGASNAEAFF.

Turning to this clonotype: A single base separates this from a much larger clone, so it may be a read error. This chain joins TRBV7-9 and TRBJ2-7; 7 nucleotides line up with TRBD2. The CDR3 is 14 residues long. Germline V lookup: CDR1 SEHNR, CDR2 FQNEAQ (reference sequence). The V and J ends lost 5 bases and 6 bases, in that order; junction bases with no gene match: 10. The DNA for the CDR3 is TGTGCCAGCAGCATCAACGCGGGAGTTTCCGAGCAGTACTTC. Translation: CASSINAGVSEQYF.

Many counts were recorded for this clonotype. This sequence joins TRBV7-9 and TRBJ1-2; possibly TRBD1 for D (5 bases). Deletions cut 4 bases from V and 9 bases from J, with 18 bases between. This CDR3 region has 14 residues. The germline gives CDR1 SEHNR, CDR2 FQNEAQ (reference sequence). CDR3 residues: CASSYWDRDGSYTF. The CDR3 DNA reads as TGTGCCAGCAGCTACTGGGACCGGGACGGAAGCTACACCTTC. Looking up the rest from reference TRBV7-9 and TRBJ1-2 gives the full variable domain: DTGVSQNPRHKITKRGQNVTFRCDPISEHNRLYWYRQTLGQGPEFLTYFQNEAQLEKSRLLSDRFSAERPKGSFSTLEIQRTEQGDSAMYLCASSYWDRDGSYTFGSGTRLTVV.

There are many counts of this clonotype. The chain links TRBV6-5 to TRBJ2-1; 10 nucleotides align to TRBD2. The CDR3 has 16 amino acids. The J segment lost 3 bases and the V segment lost 5 bases, leaving 7 bases of the junction unmatched. Germline lookup yields CDR1 MNHEY and CDR2 SVGAGI. The CDR3 loop is CASSQRGLAVYNEQFF. In nucleotides, the CDR3 is TGTGCCAGCAGTCAGAGAGGACTAGCGGTCTACAATGAGCAGTTCTTC.